This T cell receptor (beta chain) is drawn from a study of T-cell memory formation after mild COVID-19. Constant-segment primers and 5'RACE yielded cDNA libraries for TCR alpha and TCR beta, each carrying sample barcodes and UMIs. TCRdb analysed the 5' RACE reads with MiXCR anew, one entry per CDR3 protein. The sample yields approximately 210,000 distinct CDR3 sequences, 25% to 35% seen once. The CDR3 length is 14 residues. The V and J ends lost 3 bases and 9 bases, in that order; junction bases with no gene match: 7. Germline lookup yields CDR1 SNHLY and CDR2 FYNNEI. This sequence joins TRBV2 and TRBJ1-1, with 10 bases matching TRBD1. This TCR derives from an adult woman who had mild COVID-19 (a few samples of this study predate the infection). Cell type and time point are not known. The material sequenced was PBMCs or a T cell subset sorted from them (not recorded which). CDR3 loop: CASSDLGTGEQAFF. The DNA of the CDR3 is TGTGCCAGCAGTGATCTCGGGACAGGGGAACAAGCTTTCTTT.